The 7 T cell receptor beta chains below were found in one sample sequenced in a study of beta chain features in type 1 diabetes (dated by TCRdb to 2017 to 2018). Study-level results and caveats: In all four CD4+ subsets, TCRB CDR3 length was moderately but significantly shorter in type 1 diabetes patients.

Their target antigens are unknown. Library creation used the immunoSEQ multiplex PCR assay. All of the isolated RNA was reverse transcribed with the High Capacity cDNA Reverse Transcription Kit, so expressed TCRB transcripts were sequenced. In its TCRdb copy, this immuneACCESS table keeps in-frame sequences only and misses some clones. Where compared with another copy, unresolved V genes explain less than half of these, and the others have no known cause. This sample lists 400,000 or so clones; around an eighth were detected once. The ten largest clones add up to 0.01% of the sample. Sequenced material: naive CD4+ T cells from blood. Read against the paper, the sample's cell subset or site label means: true naive CD4+ T cells. These receptor sequences come from a woman between 18 and 29 years old with type 1 diabetes.

This clone was seen a handful of times. The gene calls are TRBV29-1 and TRBJ2-1; 7 bases are shared with TRBD1. From germline, CDR1 is SQVTM and CDR2 ANQGSEA. The CDR3 has 15 amino acids. V shed 6 bases, J shed 1 base, and the junction held 9 bases outside the gene matches. DNA for the CDR3: TGCAGCGTGGTTCGGGACAGCGTTTCCTACAATGAGCAGTTCTTC. Translation: CSVVRDSVSYNEQFF.

The genes are TRBV2 and TRBJ2-3; TRBD2 is a possible D gene (6 bases). The CDR3 contains 15 residues. The V end was cut by 6 bases, the J end by 1 base, with 14 bases between. Germline lookup yields CDR1 SNHLY and CDR2 FYNNEI. The CDR3 sequence is CASRPLAGGTDTQYF. CDR3 sequence (DNA): TGTGCCAGCAGGCCACTAGCCGGAGGCACAGATACGCAGTATTTT.

This clone has just a few counts. Written as DNA, the CDR3 is TGTGCCAGCTCACCACGTATCGCTAACTATGGCTACACCTTC. It specifies CASSPRIANYGYTF. The gene calls are TRBV18 and TRBJ1-2; no clear D. Trimming took off 1 base at V and 0 bases at J, with 6 bases between the two ends. Germline CDR1 KGHSH, CDR2 LQKENI. The length of the CDR3 is 14 residues.

This clone was observed a handful of times. Other nucleotide sequences from this sample produce the same CDR3. The chain carries TRBV11-2 and TRBJ1-1; D not resolved. The V and J ends lost 5 bases and 6 bases respectively, with 7 bases between them. The CDR3 is 11 residues long. Germline CDR1 and CDR2: SGHAT and FQNNGV. The CDR3 region has the DNA TGTGCCAGCAGCCCCCGGTCTGAAGCTTTCTTT. Its translation: CASSPRSEAFF.

The table lists this clone with a count of one. The chain links TRBV9 to TRBJ2-5; 10 nucleotides line up with TRBD2. CDR1 SGDLS and CDR2 YYNGEE come from the germline V gene. With V trimmed by 4 bases and J by 1 base, 7 bases remained unmatched. The CDR3 spans 16 residues. The CDR3 sequence is CASSSLTSGPQETQYF. The CDR3 nucleotides are TGTGCCAGCAGCTCCCTGACTAGCGGGCCCCAAGAGACCCAGTACTTC.

The CDR3 sequence: CASTVTDTQYF. The DNA for the CDR3 is TGTGCCAGCACCGTCACAGATACGCAGTATTTT. This chain links TRBV7-2 with TRBJ2-3; the D is unclear. The CDR3 extends over 11 amino acids. The V end was cut by 7 bases, the J end by 2 bases, with 4 bases between. Germline V gene data show CDR1 as SGHTA and CDR2 as FQGNSA.

The chain couples TRBV25-1 to TRBJ2-3; a weak D match, TRBD2 (6 bases). The CDR3 runs to 13 residues. V gave up 6 bases and J gave up 1 base, with 8 bases separating them. Germline CDR1 is MGHDK and CDR2 is SYGVNS. The CDR3 sequence: CASRRGGTDTQYF. The CDR3 DNA reads TGTGCCAGCAGGCGGGGAGGCACAGATACGCAGTATTTT.